The 23 T cell receptor beta chains below were found in one sample sequenced in a study of T cells after yellow fever vaccination. MiXCR was run by TCRdb on the 5' RACE reads, yielding one entry per CDR3 protein. Of about 350,000 distinct CDR3 sequences listed, around 10% are singletons. The sequenced sample was PBMCs, obtained on the day of the first yellow fever vaccination. These receptors came from a man aged 18 to 29 who received the YFV17D yellow fever vaccine.

This clonotype was seen more than once but under ten times. The chain is built from TRBV11-2 and TRBJ2-1; 8 bases map to TRBD2. This CDR3 comprises 18 residues. Germline-derived CDR1 and CDR2 are SGHAT and FQNNGV. The ends lost 5 bases at V and 0 bases at J; junction bases unmatched: 12. CDR3: CASSRLASGGPSYNEQFF. CDR3 nucleotides: TGTGCCAGCAGCCGATTGGCGAGCGGGGGCCCCTCCTACAATGAGCAGTTCTTC.

This clonotype appeared a few times. The rearrangement links TRBV5-4 to TRBJ2-3, with TRBD2 matching over 8 bases. Germline loops: CDR1 SGHNT, CDR2 YYREEE (reference sequence). J gave up 5 bases and V 5 bases, and 7 bases lay outside the gene matches. This CDR3 spans 14 amino acids. Here the CDR3 reads CASSFGLALDTQYF. For the CDR3, the DNA is TGTGCCAGCAGTTTCGGACTAGCACTAGATACGCAGTATTTT.

This clonotype was observed at least ten times. The chain is built from TRBV30 and TRBJ1-4, with D perhaps TRBD1 (5 bases). V was trimmed by 0 bases and J by 5 bases, leaving 10 bases between them. The CDR3 is 14 residues long. Per the germline V gene, CDR1 is GTSNPN and CDR2 is SVGIG (reference sequence). The CDR3 nucleotides are TGTGCCTGGAGTGTGGGGGACTCGAATGAAAAACTGTTTTTT. Translating it yields CAWSVGDSNEKLFF.

This chain joins TRBV7-9 and TRBJ2-1, with 9 bases matching TRBD1. J gave up 9 bases and V 2 bases, and 8 bases lay outside the gene matches. The CDR3 has 15 amino acids. CDR1 SEHNR and CDR2 FQNEAQ come from the germline V gene (reference sequence). CDR3 nucleotide sequence: TGTGCCAGCAGCTTACGACCGGGACAGGGAGTTGAGCAGTTCTTC. Its translation: CASSLRPGQGVEQFF.

The chain uses TRBV4-1 and TRBJ1-1; D possibly corresponds to TRBD1 (5 bases). The CDR3 has 15 amino acids. V was clipped by 1 base and J by 5 bases, with 14 bases between them. Per germline, CDR1 MGHRA and CDR2 YSYEKL. The CDR3 region is CASSQAGGVRTEAFF. The CDR3 DNA follows: TGCGCCAGCAGCCAAGCTGGAGGGGTAAGGACTGAAGCTTTCTTT.

The table lists this clonotype with a few counts. The chain carries TRBV6-5 and TRBJ2-5; 7 bases agree with TRBD2. The V gene's germline CDR1 is MNHEY and CDR2 SVGAGI. The V gene end was trimmed by 7 bases and the J gene end by 1 base; junction bases not matched to a gene: 9. The CDR3 has 15 amino acids. This CDR3 reads CASTETGGIQETQYF. As DNA, the CDR3 is TGTGCCAGCACCGAGACGGGGGGTATCCAAGAGACCCAGTACTTC.

This clonotype was observed a few times. The chain recombines TRBV4-2 with TRBJ1-1; the D gene is possibly TRBD1 (5 bases). This CDR3 contains 15 residues. V lost 0 bases and J lost 1, with 9 bases in between. CDR1 LGHNA and CDR2 YNFKEQ come from the germline V gene. CDR3: CASSQDAGPNTEAFF. The CDR3 region has the DNA TGTGCCAGCAGCCAAGATGCAGGGCCGAACACTGAAGCTTTCTTT.

This clonotype was recorded a few times. The chain combines TRBV7-9 with TRBJ1-3, with D unclear. There are 13 residues in the CDR3. Germline values: CDR1 SEHNR, CDR2 FQNEAQ (reference sequence). The V end was cut by 10 bases, the J end by 0 bases, with 10 bases between. CDR3 sequence reads: CATEWGSGNTIYF. CDR3 sequence (DNA): TGTGCCACCGAATGGGGCTCTGGAAACACCATATATTTT. The whole variable domain, remainder taken from reference TRBV7-9 and TRBJ1-3, is DTGVSQNPRHKITKRGQNVTFRCDPISEHNRLYWYRQTLGQGPEFLTYFQNEAQLEKSRLLSDRFSAERPKGSFSTLEIQRTEQGDSAMYLCATEWGSGNTIYFGEGSWLTVV.

V usage is TRBV6-2 or TRBV6-3 and J usage is TRBJ2-7, with 7 bases aligning to TRBD1. This CDR3 has 12 residues. The germline CDR1 and CDR2 sequences are MNHEY and SVGEGT. The ends lost 6 bases at V and 7 bases at J; junction bases unmatched: 6. CDR3 loop: CASRDRQGEQYF. DNA for the CDR3: TGTGCCAGCAGGGACCGACAGGGAGAGCAGTACTTC.

The sample holds many counts of this clonotype. The chain couples TRBV7-2 to TRBJ2-3; D may correspond to TRBD1 or TRBD2 (5 bases each). Germline CDR1 is SGHTA and CDR2 is FQGNSA. The CDR3 extends over 15 amino acids. Trimming removed 4 bases from V and 1 base from J, with 12 bases in between. This chain's CDR3 is CASSSWGRGTDTQYF. The CDR3 DNA sequence: TGTGCCAGCAGCTCCTGGGGACGCGGCACAGATACGCAGTATTTT.

This clonotype was detected a few times. The rearrangement uses TRBV6-5 and TRBJ2-3; maybe TRBD2 (5 bases). The CDR3 is 16 amino acids. V lost 0 bases and J lost 2, with 12 bases in between. In germline, CDR1 is MNHEY, CDR2 SVGAGI. CDR3 loop: CASSYSRGLNTDTQYF. The CDR3 bases are TGTGCCAGCAGTTACTCACGCGGGCTGAACACAGATACGCAGTATTTT.

The genes are TRBV7-8 and TRBJ2-1; D is perhaps TRBD2 (5 bases). The CDR3 length is 15 residues. The germline V gene encodes CDR1 SGHVS and CDR2 FQNEAQ. V was trimmed by 2 bases and J by 6 bases, leaving 14 bases between them. In DNA form, the CDR3 reads TGTGCCAGCAGCTTACCCGGGTTGGAGGCCAATGAGCAGTTCTTC. It translates to CASSLPGLEANEQFF. Filled out from reference TRBV7-8 and TRBJ2-1, the complete variable domain reads GAGVSQSPRYKVAKRGQDVALRCDPISGHVSLFWYQQALGQGPEFLTYFQNEAQLDKSGLPSDRFFAERPEGSVSTLKIQRTQQEDSAVYLCASSLPGLEANEQFFGPGTRLTVL.

This chain connects TRBV29-1 to TRBJ2-5; D may be TRBD1 (6 bases). The CDR3 sequence is 15 residues long. Trimming removed 0 bases at V and 0 bases at J, with 11 bases between. Germline loops: CDR1 SQVTM, CDR2 ANQGSEA. The CDR3 here is CSVEDGTSDQETQYF. CDR3 DNA sequence: TGCAGCGTTGAAGATGGGACAAGCGACCAAGAGACCCAGTACTTC.

The chain combines TRBV6-2 or TRBV6-3 with TRBJ2-3; tentatively, D is TRBD1 or TRBD2 (5 bases each). The CDR3 loop spans 16 amino acids. The ends were cut back, 2 bases at V and 6 bases at J, with 18 bases in the middle. Germline V gene data show CDR1 as MNHEY and CDR2 as SVGEGT. The CDR3 nucleotides are TGTGCCAGCAGTTACCGGGGCACCCTCTTCGTGGATACGCAGTATTTT. Amino acid sequence: CASSYRGTLFVDTQYF.

This chain connects TRBV20-1 to TRBJ2-5, with TRBD1 matching over 7 bases. V gave up 2 bases and J gave up 5 bases; unmatched junction bases: 5. Germline assignment: CDR1 DFQATT and CDR2 SNEGSKA (reference sequence). The CDR3 is 13 residues long. The CDR3 loop is CSARSTGAETQYF. The CDR3, as DNA: TGCAGTGCTAGATCTACAGGGGCCGAGACCCAGTACTTC.

The rearrangement joins TRBV10-3 to TRBJ2-5; 7 positions agree with TRBD1. After removal of 8 bases from V and 5 bases from J, the junction contained 20 bases not matched to a gene. The CDR3 covers 17 residues. Germline CDR1 reads ENHRY; CDR2 reads SYGVKD. The CDR3 sequence: CAISPRMTGREGETQYF. The CDR3 region has the DNA TGTGCCATCTCTCCTCGGATGACAGGGAGAGAAGGGGAGACCCAGTACTTC.

This clonotype was recorded a few times. This chain links TRBV28 with TRBJ2-3; 8 positions agree with TRBD2. Unmatched junction bases numbered 4, after V lost 7 bases and J lost 1 base. CDR1 is MDHEN, CDR2 SYDVKM, per germline. The CDR3 totals 14 residues. The CDR3 nucleotides are TGTGCCAGCATTTGGCGGGGGGGCACAGATACGCAGTATTTT. As protein: CASIWRGGTDTQYF.

The gene calls are TRBV4-3 and TRBJ2-7; 8 nucleotides agree with TRBD1. Trimming took 4 bases from V and 2 from J; bases not matched to a gene: 7. The CDR3 spans 15 residues. Germline CDR1 LGHNA, CDR2 YSLEER. Written as DNA, the CDR3 is TGCGCCAGCAGCCCGACAGGGGATAGAACCTACGAGCAGTACTTC. It is translated as CASSPTGDRTYEQYF.

The V gene is TRBV5-1, the J gene TRBJ1-1; tentative D call: TRBD1 (5 bases). V was pared by 4 bases and J by 6 bases, with 16 bases between. The germline V gene encodes CDR1 SGHRS and CDR2 YFSETQ. The CDR3 extends over 14 amino acids. The CDR3 region is CASSGGLLVAEAFF. The CDR3 DNA reads TGCGCCAGCAGCGGGGGACTGCTAGTCGCTGAAGCTTTCTTT.

This clonotype was observed once. The rearrangement links TRBV18 to TRBJ1-2, with 10 bases aligning to TRBD1. CDR1 and CDR2 (germline): KGHSH, LQKENI. The CDR3 has 16 amino acids. Losses at the gene ends were 3 bases for V and 8 bases for J; bases not matched to a gene: 12. In nucleotides, the CDR3 is TGTGCCAGCTCACCGGGGACAGGGGTAATTGGTGAAGGCTACACCTTC. As protein: CASSPGTGVIGEGYTF.

This chain uses TRBV5-1 with TRBJ1-2, with D possibly TRBD1 on 6 matching bases. This CDR3 spans 14 amino acids. Germline V CDR1 and CDR2: SGHRS, YFSETQ. The V end lost 4 bases, the J end lost 1 base, and 11 bases lay between the germline ends. CDR3 DNA: TGCGCCAGCAGCCCGGACAGAAATAACTATGGCTACACCTTC. It yields the protein CASSPDRNNYGYTF.

The chain is built from TRBV3-1 and TRBJ2-2; no definite D call. This CDR3 spans 16 amino acids. The germline V gene has CDR1 LGHDT and CDR2 YNNKEL (reference sequence). The ends were cut back, 0 bases at V and 6 bases at J, with 14 bases in the middle. The CDR3 bases are TGTGCCAGCAGCCAAGATTTGGCGGCCTTAGCCGGGGAGCTGTTTTTT. This encodes CASSQDLAALAGELFF. Filled out from reference TRBV3-1 and TRBJ2-2, the complete variable domain reads DTAVSQTPKYLVTQMGNDKSIKCEQNLGHDTMYWYKQDSKKFLKIMFSYNNKELIINETVPNRFSPKSPDKAHLNLHINSLELGDSAVYFCASSQDLAALAGELFFGEGSRLTVL.

This clonotype was seen a handful of times. The V gene is TRBV20-1, the J gene TRBJ1-6; maybe TRBD1 (5 bases). V was cut by 0 bases and J by 0 bases, with 6 bases left in between. The CDR3 covers 15 residues. CDR1 is DFQATT, CDR2 SNEGSKA, per germline (reference sequence). CDR3 nucleotide sequence: TGCAGTGCTAGAGATCAGGGCTCCTATAATTCACCCCTCCACTTT. Translated, it gives CSARDQGSYNSPLHF.